This TCR beta chain was recorded in a study of Graves' ophthalmopathy and Graves' hyperthyroidism. Each donor who had ophthalmopathy showed moderate-to-severe activity, a CAS of ≥3, a NOSPECS of ≥4, and a duration under 3 months. Study-wide findings and caveats: In blood, most expanded thyroid clonotypes above 0.001 frequency were also detected. Forecasting of ophthalmopathy progression by the model achieved about 69% sensitivity and more than 72% specificity. Separation of ophthalmopathy from stable hyperthyroidism was achieved by a 13-signature model, at 85% to 90% sensitivity and 70% to 82% specificity.

V was clipped by 1 base and J by 0 bases, with 10 bases between them. Germline lookup yields CDR1 DFQATT and CDR2 SNEGSKA (reference sequence). The CDR3 sequence is 16 residues long. Using RNA transcripts, the TCR beta CDR3 regions were amplified. Second-round multiplex PCR came after first-round RT-PCR with HTBI primers. In TCRdb, the multiplex PCR reads were re-called with MiXCR into one record per CDR3 protein. Of about 700,000 distinct CDR3 sequences listed, 35% to 50% are singletons. Details on this clonotype: Its antigen is unidentified.

Sequenced input: peripheral blood. The V and J genes are TRBV20-1 and TRBJ1-6; D not certain. The receptor comes from an adult man with Graves' ophthalmopathy. The CDR3 DNA reads TGCAGTGCTAGAGGCAGGCCTGGCTCCTATAATTCACCCCTCCACTTT. This encodes CSARGRPGSYNSPLHF.